This passage covers 12 T cell receptor beta chains from one sample sequenced in a study of T cells in women clearing cervical HPV infection (dated by TCRdb to the late 2010s). The library was obtained by the immunoSEQ multiplex PCR assay. TCRdb obtained this table from immuneACCESS and retained in-frame rearrangements with V and J assigned. These tables miss some clones; where compared with another copy, unresolved V genes account for less than half of the shortfall, and the remainder is unexplained. This sample's table carries 25,000 to 35,000 clones. 20% to 25% of the sample lies in the top ten. Sequenced sample: blood buffy coat. The receptors here all came from a woman aged 18-70 years with a cervical HPV16 infection that either progressed to CIN3+ or cleared (not recorded which).

Concerning this clone: The read is 3 residues too short to cover the CDR3 end, so that end is filled in from the germline J gene. This chain uses TRBV4-1 with TRBJ2-2, with D maybe TRBD1 (5 bases). Germline V lookup: CDR1 MGHRA, CDR2 YSYEKL. V lost 4 bases, J lost 5 bases, and 17 bases lay in between. CDR3 size: 16 residues. CDR3 DNA (partial): TGCGCCAGCAGCCTTTACGGGCAGGGATTAACCGGGGAG. It translates to CASSLYGQGLTGE. The entire CDR3 protein reads CASSLYGQGLTGELFF.

About this clone itself: The read is 3 residues too short to cover the CDR3 end, so that end is filled in from the germline J gene. This chain joins TRBV19 and TRBJ1-5; D remains ambiguous. Trimming removed 4 bases from V and 1 base from J, with 8 bases in between. The germline V gene encodes CDR1 LNHDA and CDR2 SQIVND (reference sequence). The CDR3 is 14 amino acids. CDR3 sequence: CASSRVRSNQPQHF. CDR3 DNA (partial): TGTGCCAGTAGTAGAGTGCGCAGCAATCAGCCC.

Points on this clone: The sequenced fragment ends 3 residues before the CDR3 boundary, so the rest is inferred from the germline J gene. This sequence joins TRBV11-2 and TRBJ1-2; the D is unclear. The germline V gene encodes CDR1 SGHAT and CDR2 FQNNGV. The CDR3 covers 14 residues. V was shortened by 4 bases and J by 7 bases, with 16 bases between the two germline ends. CDR3 residues: CASSSFLRGAGYTF. The part of the CDR3 DNA that was read is TGTGCCAGCAGCTCTTTTTTACGGGGAGCTGGC.

Comment on this clone: The read terminates 3 residues ahead of where the CDR3 ends, so the germline J gene completes it. The rearrangement links TRBV10-1 to TRBJ2-7, with D perhaps given as TRBD1 or TRBD2 (5 bases each). The V end was cut by 9 bases, the J end by 3 bases, with 12 bases between. CDR3 length: 12 amino acids. Per germline, CDR1 WNHNN and CDR2 SYGVQD (reference sequence). The chain's CDR3 is CARQEEFYEQYF. The sequenced CDR3 bases are TGCGCCAGACAGGAGGAATTCTACGAG.

Notes on this clone: Read coverage stops 3 residues before the CDR3 terminus; the germline J gene supplies the remainder. The rearrangement links TRBV5-5 to TRBJ1-1, with TRBD1 matching 7 bases. There are 15 residues in the CDR3. Germline loops: CDR1 SGHKS, CDR2 YYEKEE (reference sequence). Trimming cost V 2 bases and J 1 base; bases outside gene matches: 5. The part of the CDR3 DNA that was read is TGTGCCAGCAGCTTAGGGGGCAGGGCGAACACTGAA. Protein product: CASSLGGRANTE. The whole CDR3 protein reads CASSLGGRANTEAFF.

Comment on this clone: The read ends 3 residues before the CDR3 terminus; that terminus is restored from the germline J gene. The chain couples TRBV14 to TRBJ2-1; 10 nucleotides line up with TRBD1. CDR1 is SGHDN, CDR2 FVKESK, per germline. The length of the CDR3 is 14 residues. Trimming at V came to 5 bases and at J to 9 bases, leaving 7 bases not matched to a gene. The CDR3 here is CASSFWTGGSEQFF. Partial CDR3 DNA: TGTGCCAGCAGCTTTTGGACAGGGGGGAGTGAG.

With regard to this clone: The CDR3 is cut off 3 residues early in the read; its end comes from the germline J gene. The chain carries TRBV7-3 and TRBJ1-1, with D perhaps matching TRBD1 (5 bases). The V end was cut by 5 bases, the J end by 1 base, with 17 bases between. The CDR3 is made up of 16 amino acids. Germline CDR1 SGHTA, CDR2 FQGTGA. The sequenced part of the CDR3 DNA is TGTGCCAGCAGCAAGATACCGGGACTGGGGAACACTGAA. It translates to CASSKIPGLGNTE. The full CDR3 sequence reads CASSKIPGLGNTEAFF.

In the case of this clone: The read stops 3 residues short of the end of the CDR3; the missing end is completed from the germline J gene. Other nucleotide sequences from this sample produce the same CDR3. The chain employs TRBV7-2 and TRBJ1-3; D call uncertain. From germline, CDR1 is SGHTA and CDR2 FQGNSA. CDR3 length equals 15 residues. Trimming removed 5 bases at V and 0 bases at J, with 11 bases between. The CDR3 protein is CASSPQAGSGNTIYF. CDR3 DNA, as far as it was read: TGTGCCAGCAGCCCCCAGGCCGGCTCTGGAAACACC. The full variable domain, its missing parts supplied by reference TRBV7-2 and TRBJ1-3, is GAGVSQSPSNKVTEKGKDVELRCDPISGHTALYWYRQSLGQGLEFLIYFQGNSAPDKSGLPSDRFSAERTGGSVSTLTIQRTQQEDSAVYLCASSPQAGSGNTIYFGEGSWLTVV.

Concerning this clone itself: The read ends 3 residues early relative to the CDR3; the germline J gene fills the gap. V gene TRBV30 combines with J gene TRBJ2-3; 10 bases match TRBD2. J gave up 4 bases and V 5 bases, and 6 bases lay outside the gene matches. From germline, CDR1 is GTSNPN and CDR2 SVGIG (reference sequence). The CDR3 consists of 14 residues. The DNA read from the CDR3 is TGTGCCTGGTTGAGAGGACTAGCGGCAGATACG. It specifies CAWLRGLAADT. The whole CDR3 sequence reads CAWLRGLAADTQYF.

With respect to this clone: The CDR3 end falls 3 residues outside the read, so it is completed with the germline J gene. This chain joins TRBV20-1 and TRBJ2-5; a weak D match, TRBD1 (7 bases). Trimming removed 6 bases from V and 4 bases from J, with 18 bases in between. Germline CDR1 DFQATT, CDR2 SNEGSKA (reference sequence). CDR3 length equals 14 residues. The CDR3 DNA, read in part, is TGCAGTGCCCACGGAGGGCAGGGGGGAGAGACC. This encodes CSAHGGQGGET. The CDR3, in full, reads CSAHGGQGGETQYF.

This chain's CDR3 is CASSSGTPAPYEQYF. The DNA read from the CDR3 is TGTGCCAGCTCATCTGGGACACCAGCTCCCTACGAG. V gene TRBV18 combines with J gene TRBJ2-7, with a tentative D call TRBD1 (6 bases). The DNA ends 3 residues before the CDR3 does, and the rest of the CDR3 is filled in from the germline J gene. The CDR3 totals 15 residues. The ends were cut back, 5 bases at V and 2 bases at J, with 16 bases in the middle. Germline V gene lookup returns CDR1 KGHSH and CDR2 LQKENI.

Worth noting for this clone: The read falls 3 residues short of the CDR3 end, and the missing part is taken from the germline J gene. This rearrangement joins TRBV5-5 to TRBJ2-7; perhaps TRBD1 as D (6 bases). V was clipped by 5 bases and J by 2 bases, with 17 bases between them. From germline, CDR1 is SGHKS and CDR2 YYEKEE (reference sequence). CDR3 length: 15 residues. CDR3 DNA, as far as it was read: TGTGCCAGCAGTTTTCGACCGGGACAAGCCTACGAG. Protein sequence: CASSFRPGQAYE. The entire CDR3 is CASSFRPGQAYEQYF.